This T cell receptor (beta chain) was captured in a study of blood T cell repertoires in COVID-19. Study background: Some COVID-19 samples were acute and others convalescent; all came from the United States, Italy and Spain. T cells, B-cell-depleted T cells, or PBMCs provided the cDNA or gDNA that served as material.

Authors' processing steps: By means of reference gene primer amplification, nucleated cell counts were estimated. Data came from immunoSEQ multiplex PCR; TCRdb stores just in-frame clones and leaves some out. From that table come the V and J calls and clone size; the DNA was used to work out D and trimming. Of under 200,000 clones in the sample, 80% to 90% were seen once. The CDR3 runs to 14 residues. CDR1 is MNHEY, CDR2 SMNVEV, per germline (reference sequence). The V end lost 5 bases, the J end lost 2 bases, and 12 bases lay between the germline ends. This TCR came from a man aged 60 to 69 with acute or convalescent COVID-19. Sample: peripheral blood. This rearrangement joins TRBV27 to TRBJ1-2; unclear D gene. For the CDR3, the DNA is TGTGCCAGCAGTAAGGACGGGAGGAACTATGGCTACACCTTC. It specifies CASSKDGRNYGYTF.